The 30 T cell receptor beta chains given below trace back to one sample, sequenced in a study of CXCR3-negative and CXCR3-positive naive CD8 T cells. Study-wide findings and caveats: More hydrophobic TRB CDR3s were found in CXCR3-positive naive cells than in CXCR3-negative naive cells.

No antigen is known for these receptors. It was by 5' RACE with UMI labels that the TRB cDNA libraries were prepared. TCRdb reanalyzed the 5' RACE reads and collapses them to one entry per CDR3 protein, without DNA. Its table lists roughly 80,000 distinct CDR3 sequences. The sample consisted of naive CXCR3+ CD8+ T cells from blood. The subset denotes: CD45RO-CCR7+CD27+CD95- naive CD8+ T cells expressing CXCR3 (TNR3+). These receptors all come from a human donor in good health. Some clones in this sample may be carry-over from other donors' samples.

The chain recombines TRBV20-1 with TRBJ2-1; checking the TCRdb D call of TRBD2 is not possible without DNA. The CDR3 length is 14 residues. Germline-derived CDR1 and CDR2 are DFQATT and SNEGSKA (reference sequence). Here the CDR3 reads CSAPDTASVDEQFF.

CDR3 protein: CASSFPLAKNIQYF. This sequence joins TRBV28 and TRBJ2-4; lacking DNA, the TRBD1 call made by TCRdb goes unchecked. Germline-derived CDR1 and CDR2 are MDHEN and SYDVKM. This CDR3 has 14 amino acids.

This CDR3 reads CASSLVPGTQETQYF. The chain has TRBV13 and TRBJ2-5; TCRdb gives TRBD1 as the D gene, but with no DNA this cannot be confirmed. The CDR3 is 15 amino acids. Germline assignment: CDR1 PRHDT and CDR2 FYEKMQ (reference sequence).

CDR3 sequence reads: CASSEGSFPLNSPLHF. The V and J genes are TRBV6-2 or TRBV6-3 and TRBJ1-6; TCRdb calls TRBD1, which cannot be checked without DNA. CDR3 length: 16 amino acids. CDR1 is MNHEY and CDR2 is SVGEGT in the germline V gene.

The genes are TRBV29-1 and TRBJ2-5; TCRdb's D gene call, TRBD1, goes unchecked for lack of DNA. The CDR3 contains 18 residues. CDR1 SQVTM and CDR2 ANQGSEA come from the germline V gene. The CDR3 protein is CSVEVGQGRIGMMETQYF. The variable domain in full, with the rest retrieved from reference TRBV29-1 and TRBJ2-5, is SAVISQKPSRDICQRGTSLTIQCQVDSQVTMMFWYRQQPGQSLTLIATANQGSEATYESGFVIDKFPISRPNLTFSTLTVSNMSPEDSSIYLCSVEVGQGRIGMMETQYFGPGTRLLVL.

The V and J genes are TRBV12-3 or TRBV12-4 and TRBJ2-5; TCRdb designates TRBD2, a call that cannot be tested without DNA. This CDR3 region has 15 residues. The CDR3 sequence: CASSLWAASEETQYF.

CDR3 sequence reads: CASSFGGGDIQYF. This chain uses TRBV28 with TRBJ2-4; TCRdb calls TRBD1, which cannot be checked without DNA. The V gene's germline CDR1 is MDHEN and CDR2 SYDVKM. The CDR3 runs 13 residues.

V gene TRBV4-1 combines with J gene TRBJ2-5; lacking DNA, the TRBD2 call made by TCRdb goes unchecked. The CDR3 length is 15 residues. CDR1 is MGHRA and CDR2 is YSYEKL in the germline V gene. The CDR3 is CASSQDGGTQETQYF.

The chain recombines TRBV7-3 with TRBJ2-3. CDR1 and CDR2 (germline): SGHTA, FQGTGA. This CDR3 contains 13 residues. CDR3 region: CASSPDPRDTQYF.

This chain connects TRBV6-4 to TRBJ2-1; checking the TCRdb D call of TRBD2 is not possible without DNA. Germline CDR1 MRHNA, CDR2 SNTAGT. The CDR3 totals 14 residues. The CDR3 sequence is CASSVGTSNNEQFF.

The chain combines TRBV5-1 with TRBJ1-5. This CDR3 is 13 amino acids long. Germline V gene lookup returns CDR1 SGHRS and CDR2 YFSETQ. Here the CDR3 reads CASREDSNQPQHF.

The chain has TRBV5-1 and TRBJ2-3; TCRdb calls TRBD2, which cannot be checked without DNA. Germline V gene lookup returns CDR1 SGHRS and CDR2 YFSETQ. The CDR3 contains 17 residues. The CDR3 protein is CASSLAGTSGVVDTQYF.

The CDR3 reads CASSLSQGVGDEQFF. The J gene is TRBJ2-1, the V gene TRBV5-1; TCRdb reports TRBD1, a call that lacks DNA to check it against. Germline CDR1 is SGHRS and CDR2 is YFSETQ. The CDR3 has 15 residues.

The CDR3 loop reads CASSLGTSGGAGDTQYF. The chain has TRBV7-8 and TRBJ2-3; TCRdb's D call of TRBD2 is untestable without DNA. In germline, CDR1 is SGHVS, CDR2 FQNEAQ. The CDR3 runs to 17 residues.

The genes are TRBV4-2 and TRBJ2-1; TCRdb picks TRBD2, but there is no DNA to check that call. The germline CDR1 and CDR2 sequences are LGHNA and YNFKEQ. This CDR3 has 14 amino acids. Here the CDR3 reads CASSPPTPSGEQFF.

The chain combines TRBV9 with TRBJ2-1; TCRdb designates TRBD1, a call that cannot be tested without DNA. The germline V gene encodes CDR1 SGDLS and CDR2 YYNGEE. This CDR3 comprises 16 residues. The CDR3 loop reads CASSALADGRGNEQFF.

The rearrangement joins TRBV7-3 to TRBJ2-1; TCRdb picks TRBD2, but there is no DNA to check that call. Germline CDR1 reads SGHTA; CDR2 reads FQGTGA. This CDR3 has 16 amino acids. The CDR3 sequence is CASSFMGLSGPNEQFF.

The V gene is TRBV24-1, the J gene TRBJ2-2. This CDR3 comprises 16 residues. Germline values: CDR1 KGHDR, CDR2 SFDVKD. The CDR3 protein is CATSDLTRHSTGELFF.

The CDR3 sequence is CASRSQGGGSPLHF. The chain joins TRBV23-1 to TRBJ1-6; TCRdb returns TRBD1, unconfirmable since there is no DNA. TRBV23-1 is reported as an ORF; its role is uncertain. The CDR3 consists of 14 residues.

The CDR3 loop is CASSLASYNSPLHF. V and J are TRBV12-3 or TRBV12-4 and TRBJ1-6. The CDR3 consists of 14 residues.

The CDR3 spells CASSPLRSAAGELFF. The chain combines TRBV5-1 with TRBJ2-2; checking the TCRdb D call of TRBD2 is not possible without DNA. The germline V gene has CDR1 SGHRS and CDR2 YFSETQ. The CDR3 is made up of 15 amino acids.

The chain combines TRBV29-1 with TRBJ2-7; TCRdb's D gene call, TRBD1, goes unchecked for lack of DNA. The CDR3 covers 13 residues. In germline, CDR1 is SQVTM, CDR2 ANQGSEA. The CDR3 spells CSVGTGEDYEQYF.

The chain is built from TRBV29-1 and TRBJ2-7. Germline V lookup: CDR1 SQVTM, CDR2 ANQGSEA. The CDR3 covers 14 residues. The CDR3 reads CSVEGTDASYEQYF.

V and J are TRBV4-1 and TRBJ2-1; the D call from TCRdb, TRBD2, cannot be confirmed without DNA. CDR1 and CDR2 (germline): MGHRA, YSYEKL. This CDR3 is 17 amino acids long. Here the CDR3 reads CASSQDFPSRSYNEQFF.

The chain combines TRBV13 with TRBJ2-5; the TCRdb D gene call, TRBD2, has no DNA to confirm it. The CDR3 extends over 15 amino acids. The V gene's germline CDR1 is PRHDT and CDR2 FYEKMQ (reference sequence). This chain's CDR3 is CASSTPGLAEETQYF.

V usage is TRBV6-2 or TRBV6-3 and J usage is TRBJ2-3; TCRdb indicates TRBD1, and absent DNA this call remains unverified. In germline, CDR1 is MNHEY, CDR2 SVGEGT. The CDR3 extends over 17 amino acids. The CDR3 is CASRSVEAGASTDTQYF.

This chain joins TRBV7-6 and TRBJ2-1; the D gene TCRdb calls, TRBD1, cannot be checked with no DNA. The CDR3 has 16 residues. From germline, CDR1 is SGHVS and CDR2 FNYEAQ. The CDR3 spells CASSNRDPGSYNEQFF.

CDR3 sequence: CASSAWEGHNEQFF. The chain is built from TRBV9 and TRBJ2-1; TCRdb's D gene call, TRBD2, goes unchecked for lack of DNA. This CDR3 contains 14 residues. CDR1 and CDR2 from the germline V gene are SGDLS and YYNGEE.

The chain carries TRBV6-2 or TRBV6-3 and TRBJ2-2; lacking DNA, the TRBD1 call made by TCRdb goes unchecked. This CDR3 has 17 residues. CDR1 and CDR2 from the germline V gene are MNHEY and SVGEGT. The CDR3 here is CASSYRDSLPNTGELFF.

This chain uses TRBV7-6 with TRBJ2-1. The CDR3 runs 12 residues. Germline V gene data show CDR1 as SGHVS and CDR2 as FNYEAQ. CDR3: CASSFASNEQFF.